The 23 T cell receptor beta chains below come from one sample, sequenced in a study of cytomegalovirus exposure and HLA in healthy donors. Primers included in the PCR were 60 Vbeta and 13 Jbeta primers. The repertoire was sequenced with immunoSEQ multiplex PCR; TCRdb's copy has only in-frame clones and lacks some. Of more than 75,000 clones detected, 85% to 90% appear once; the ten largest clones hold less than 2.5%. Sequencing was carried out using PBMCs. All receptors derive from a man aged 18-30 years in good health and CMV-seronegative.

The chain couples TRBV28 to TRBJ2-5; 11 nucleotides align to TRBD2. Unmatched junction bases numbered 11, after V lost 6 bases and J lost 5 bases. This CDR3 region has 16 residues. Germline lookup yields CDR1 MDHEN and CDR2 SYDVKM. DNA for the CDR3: TGTGCCAGCAGACGGATGGGACTAGCGGCCACCGAGACCCAGTACTTC. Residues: CASRRMGLAATETQYF.

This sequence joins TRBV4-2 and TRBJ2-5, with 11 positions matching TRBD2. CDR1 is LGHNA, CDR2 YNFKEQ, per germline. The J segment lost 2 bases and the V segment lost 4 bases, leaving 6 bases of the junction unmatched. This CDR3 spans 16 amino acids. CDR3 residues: CASSPGTSGGQETQYF. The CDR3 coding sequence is TGTGCCAGCAGCCCTGGGACTAGCGGAGGTCAAGAGACCCAGTACTTC.

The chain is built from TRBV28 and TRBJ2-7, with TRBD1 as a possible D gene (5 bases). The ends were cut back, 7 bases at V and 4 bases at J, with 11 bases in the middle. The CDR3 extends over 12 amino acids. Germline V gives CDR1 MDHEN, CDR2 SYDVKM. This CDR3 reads CASIGARYEQYF. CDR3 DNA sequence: TGTGCCAGCATTGGGGCACGTTACGAGCAGTACTTC.

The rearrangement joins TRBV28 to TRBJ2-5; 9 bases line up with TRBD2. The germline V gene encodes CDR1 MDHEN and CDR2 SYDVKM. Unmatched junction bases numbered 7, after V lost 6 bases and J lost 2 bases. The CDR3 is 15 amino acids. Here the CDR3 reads CASSAWTSEQETQYF. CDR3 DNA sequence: TGTGCCAGCAGCGCGTGGACTAGCGAACAAGAGACCCAGTACTTC.

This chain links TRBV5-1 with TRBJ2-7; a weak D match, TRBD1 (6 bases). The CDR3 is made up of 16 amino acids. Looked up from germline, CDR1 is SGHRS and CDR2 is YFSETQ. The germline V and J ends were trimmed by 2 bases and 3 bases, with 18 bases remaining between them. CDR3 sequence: CASSLLGATGHYEQYF. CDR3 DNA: TGCGCCAGCAGCTTACTAGGGGCCACAGGGCACTACGAGCAGTACTTC.

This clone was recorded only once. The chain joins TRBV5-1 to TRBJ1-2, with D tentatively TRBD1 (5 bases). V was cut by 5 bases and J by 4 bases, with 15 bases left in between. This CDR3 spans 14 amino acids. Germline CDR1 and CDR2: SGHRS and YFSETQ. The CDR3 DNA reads TGCGCCAGCAGTATAGGGGAGGAGGGCTATGGCTACACCTTC. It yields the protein CASSIGEEGYGYTF. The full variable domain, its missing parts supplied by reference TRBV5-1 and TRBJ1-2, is KAGVTQTPRYLIKTRGQQVTLSCSPISGHRSVSWYQQTPGQGLQFLFEYFSETQRNKGNFPGRFSGRQFSNSRSEMNVSTLELGDSALYLCASSIGEEGYGYTFGSGTRLTVV.

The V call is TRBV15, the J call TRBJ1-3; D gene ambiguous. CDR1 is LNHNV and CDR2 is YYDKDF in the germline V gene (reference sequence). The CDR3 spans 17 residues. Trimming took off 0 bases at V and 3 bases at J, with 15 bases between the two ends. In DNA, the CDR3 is TGTGCCACCAGCAGAGATTTTGGAGCCATTGATGGAAACACCATATATTTT. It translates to CATSRDFGAIDGNTIYF. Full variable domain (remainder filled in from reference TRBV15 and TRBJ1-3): DAMVIQNPRYQVTQFGKPVTLSCSQTLNHNVMYWYQQKSSQAPKLLFHYYDKDFNNEADTPDNFQSRRPNTSFCFLDIRSPGLGDTAMYLCATSRDFGAIDGNTIYFGEGSWLTVV.

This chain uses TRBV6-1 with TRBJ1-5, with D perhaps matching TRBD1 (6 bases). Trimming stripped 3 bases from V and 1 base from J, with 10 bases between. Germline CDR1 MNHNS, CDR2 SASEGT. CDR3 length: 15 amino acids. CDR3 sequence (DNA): TGTGCCAGCAGTGACGTGGGGACAAGCAATCAGCCCCAGCATTTT. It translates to CASSDVGTSNQPQHF.

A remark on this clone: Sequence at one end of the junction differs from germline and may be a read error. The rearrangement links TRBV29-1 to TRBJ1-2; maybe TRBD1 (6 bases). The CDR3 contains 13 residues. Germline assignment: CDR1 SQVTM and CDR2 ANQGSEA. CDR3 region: CSAEADSNYGYTF. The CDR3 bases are TGCAGCGCTGAAGCGGACAGCAACTATGGCTACACCTTC.

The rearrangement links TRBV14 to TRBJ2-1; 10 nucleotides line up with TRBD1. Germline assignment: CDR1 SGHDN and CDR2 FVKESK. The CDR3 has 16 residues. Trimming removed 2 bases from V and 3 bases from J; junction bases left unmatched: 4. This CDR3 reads CASSQSGTGVYNEQFF. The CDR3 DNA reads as TGTGCCAGCAGCCAATCCGGGACAGGGGTCTACAATGAGCAGTTCTTC.

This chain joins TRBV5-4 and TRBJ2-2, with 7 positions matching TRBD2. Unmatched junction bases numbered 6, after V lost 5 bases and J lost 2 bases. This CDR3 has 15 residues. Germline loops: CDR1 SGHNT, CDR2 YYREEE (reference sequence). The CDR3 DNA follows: TGTGCCAGCAGTCCCGGGACTATAAACACCGGGGAGCTGTTTTTT. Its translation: CASSPGTINTGELFF.

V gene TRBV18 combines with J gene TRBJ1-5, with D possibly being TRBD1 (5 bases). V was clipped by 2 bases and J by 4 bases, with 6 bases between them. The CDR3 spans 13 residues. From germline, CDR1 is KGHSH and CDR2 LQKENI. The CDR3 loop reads CASSPNRNQPQHF. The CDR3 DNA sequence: TGTGCCAGCTCACCAAACAGGAATCAGCCCCAGCATTTT. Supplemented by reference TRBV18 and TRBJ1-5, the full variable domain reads NAGVMQNPRHLVRRRGQEARLRCSPMKGHSHVYWYRQLPEEGLKFMVYLQKENIIDESGMPKERFSAEFPKEGPSILRIQQVVRGDSAAYFCASSPNRNQPQHFGDGTRLSIL.

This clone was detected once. CDR3 residues: CASSPGTDYSHEQYF. The CDR3 DNA reads TGTGCCAGCAGCCCTGGGACAGACTATTCCCACGAGCAGTACTTC. This chain joins TRBV7-7 and TRBJ2-7; 7 nucleotides line up with TRBD1. Germline V gives CDR1 SSHAT, CDR2 FNYEAQ (reference sequence). Trimming took 5 bases from V and 5 from J; bases not matched to a gene: 12. The CDR3 runs to 15 residues.

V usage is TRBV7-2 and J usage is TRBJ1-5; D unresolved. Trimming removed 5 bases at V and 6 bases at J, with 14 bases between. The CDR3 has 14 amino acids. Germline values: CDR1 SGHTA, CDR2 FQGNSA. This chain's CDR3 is CASSPNGESQPQHF. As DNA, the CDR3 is TGTGCCAGCAGCCCAAACGGGGAAAGTCAGCCCCAGCATTTT.

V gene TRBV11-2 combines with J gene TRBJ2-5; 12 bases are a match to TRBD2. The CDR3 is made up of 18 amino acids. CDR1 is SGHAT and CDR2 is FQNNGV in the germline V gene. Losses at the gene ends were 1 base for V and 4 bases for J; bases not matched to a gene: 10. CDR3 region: CASSLGSLAGGFRETQYF. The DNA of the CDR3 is TGTGCCAGCAGCTTAGGGTCCCTAGCGGGAGGGTTCAGAGAGACCCAGTACTTC. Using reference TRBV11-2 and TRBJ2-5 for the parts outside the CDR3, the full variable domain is EAGVAQSPRYKIIEKRQSVAFWCNPISGHATLYWYQQILGQGPKLLIQFQNNGVVDDSQLPKDRFSAERLKGVDSTLKIQPAKLEDSAVYLCASSLGSLAGGFRETQYFGPGTRLLVL.

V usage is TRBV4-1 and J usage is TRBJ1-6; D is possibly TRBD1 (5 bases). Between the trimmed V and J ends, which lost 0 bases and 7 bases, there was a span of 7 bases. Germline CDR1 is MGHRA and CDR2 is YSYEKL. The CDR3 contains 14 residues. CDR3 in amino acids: CASSQEGRNSPLHF. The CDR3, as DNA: TGCGCCAGCAGCCAAGAGGGGCGGAATTCACCCCTCCACTTT.

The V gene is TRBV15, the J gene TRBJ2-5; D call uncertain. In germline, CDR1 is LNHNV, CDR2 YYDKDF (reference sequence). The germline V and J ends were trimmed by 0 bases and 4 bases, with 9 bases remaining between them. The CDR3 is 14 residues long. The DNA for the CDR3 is TGTGCCACCAGCAGAGATTCTAGAACAGAGACCCAGTACTTC. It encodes CATSRDSRTETQYF.

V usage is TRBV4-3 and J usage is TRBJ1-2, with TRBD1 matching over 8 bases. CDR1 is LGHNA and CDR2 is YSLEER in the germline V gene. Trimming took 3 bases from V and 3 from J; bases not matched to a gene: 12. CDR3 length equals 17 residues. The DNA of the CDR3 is TGCGCCAGCAGCCATGGGACAGGCCTTCGGGTCGACTATGGCTACACCTTC. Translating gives CASSHGTGLRVDYGYTF.

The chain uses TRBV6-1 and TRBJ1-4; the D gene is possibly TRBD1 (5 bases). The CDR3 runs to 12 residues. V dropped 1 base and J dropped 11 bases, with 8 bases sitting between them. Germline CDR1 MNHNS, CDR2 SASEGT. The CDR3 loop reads CASSEEGLKLFF. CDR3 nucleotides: TGTGCCAGCAGTGAAGAGGGGCTGAAACTGTTTTTT.

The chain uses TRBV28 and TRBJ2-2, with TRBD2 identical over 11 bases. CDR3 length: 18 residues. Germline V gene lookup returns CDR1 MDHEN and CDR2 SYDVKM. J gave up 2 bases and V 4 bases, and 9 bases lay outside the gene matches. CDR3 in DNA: TGTGCCAGCAGTTGGCATTTGGGACTAGCGGATAACACCGGGGAGCTGTTTTTT. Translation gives CASSWHLGLADNTGELFF.

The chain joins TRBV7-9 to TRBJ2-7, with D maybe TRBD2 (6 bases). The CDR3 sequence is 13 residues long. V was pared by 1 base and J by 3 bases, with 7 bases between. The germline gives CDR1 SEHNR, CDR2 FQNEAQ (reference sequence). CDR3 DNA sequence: TGTGCCAGCAGCTTAGGTAGCGGCTACGAGCAGTACTTC. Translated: CASSLGSGYEQYF.

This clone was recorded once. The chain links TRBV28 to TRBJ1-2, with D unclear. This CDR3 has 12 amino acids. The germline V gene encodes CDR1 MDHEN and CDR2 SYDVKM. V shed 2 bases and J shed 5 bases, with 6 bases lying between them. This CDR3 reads CASSLEPYGYTF. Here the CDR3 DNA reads TGTGCCAGCAGTTTAGAGCCTTATGGCTACACCTTC.

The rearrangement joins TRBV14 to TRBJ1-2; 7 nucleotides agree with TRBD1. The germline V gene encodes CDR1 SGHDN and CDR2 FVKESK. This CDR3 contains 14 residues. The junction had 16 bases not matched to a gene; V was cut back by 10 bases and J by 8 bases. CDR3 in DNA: TGTGCCACCGATCCTATAGGGGGCGCGGCCGGCTACACCTTC. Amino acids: CATDPIGGAAGYTF.